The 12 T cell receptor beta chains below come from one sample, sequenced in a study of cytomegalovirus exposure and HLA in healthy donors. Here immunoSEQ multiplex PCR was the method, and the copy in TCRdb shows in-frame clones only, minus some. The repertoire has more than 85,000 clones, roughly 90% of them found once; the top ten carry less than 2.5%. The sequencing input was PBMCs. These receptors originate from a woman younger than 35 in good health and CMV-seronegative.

The CDR3 is CASSRGWITDTQYF. The CDR3 region has the DNA TGTGCCAGTAGCAGGGGGTGGATTACAGATACGCAGTATTTT. The J gene is TRBJ2-3, the V gene TRBV27; 7 nucleotides align to TRBD1. The CDR3 runs 14 residues. Germline lookup yields CDR1 MNHEY and CDR2 SMNVEV (reference sequence). J lost 3 bases, V lost 9 bases, and 9 bases had no gene match.

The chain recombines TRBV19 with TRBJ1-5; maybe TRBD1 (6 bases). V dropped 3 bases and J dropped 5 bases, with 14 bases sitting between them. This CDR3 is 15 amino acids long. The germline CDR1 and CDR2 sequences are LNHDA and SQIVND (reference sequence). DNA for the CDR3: TGTGCCAGTAGTATGTACCAGGGGCCGGATCAGCCCCAGCATTTT. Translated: CASSMYQGPDQPQHF.

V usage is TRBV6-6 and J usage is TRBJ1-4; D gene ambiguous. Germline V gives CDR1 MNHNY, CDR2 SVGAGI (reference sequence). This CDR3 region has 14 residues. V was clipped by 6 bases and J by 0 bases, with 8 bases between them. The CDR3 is CASSQQTTNEKLFF. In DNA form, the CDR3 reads TGTGCCAGCAGCCAACAAACAACTAATGAAAAACTGTTTTTT.

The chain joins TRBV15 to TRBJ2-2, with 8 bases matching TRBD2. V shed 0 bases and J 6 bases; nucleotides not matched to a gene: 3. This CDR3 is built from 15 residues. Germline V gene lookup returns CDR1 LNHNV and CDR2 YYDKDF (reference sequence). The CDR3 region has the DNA TGTGCCACCAGCAGAGATCGGGGGGGGGCCGGGGAGCTGTTTTTT. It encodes CATSRDRGGAGELFF.

The CDR3 sequence is CASSQGTSVSYEQYF. The CDR3 DNA is TGCGCCAGCAGCCAGGGGACTAGCGTTTCCTACGAGCAGTACTTC. The V gene is TRBV4-3, the J gene TRBJ2-7; 10 bases match TRBD2. The germline gives CDR1 LGHNA, CDR2 YSLEER. This CDR3 is built from 15 residues. Losses at the gene ends were 3 bases for V and 1 base for J; bases not matched to a gene: 3.

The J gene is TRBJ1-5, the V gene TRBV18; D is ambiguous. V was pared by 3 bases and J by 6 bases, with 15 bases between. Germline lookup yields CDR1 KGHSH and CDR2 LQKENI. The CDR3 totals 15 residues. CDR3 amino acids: CASSPPTSERQPQHF. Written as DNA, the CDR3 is TGTGCCAGCTCACCTCCCACAAGTGAGCGTCAGCCCCAGCATTTT.

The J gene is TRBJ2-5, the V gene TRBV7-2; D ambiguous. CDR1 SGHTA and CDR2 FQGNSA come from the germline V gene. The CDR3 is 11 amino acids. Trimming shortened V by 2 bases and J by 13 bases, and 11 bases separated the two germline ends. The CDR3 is CASSLSSVRYF. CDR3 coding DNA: TGTGCCAGCAGCTTATCCTCGGTACGGTACTTC. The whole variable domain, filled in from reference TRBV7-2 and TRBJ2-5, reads GAGVSQSPSNKVTEKGKDVELRCDPISGHTALYWYRQSLGQGLEFLIYFQGNSAPDKSGLPSDRFSAERTGGSVSTLTIQRTQQEDSAVYLCASSLSSVRYFGPGTRLLVL.

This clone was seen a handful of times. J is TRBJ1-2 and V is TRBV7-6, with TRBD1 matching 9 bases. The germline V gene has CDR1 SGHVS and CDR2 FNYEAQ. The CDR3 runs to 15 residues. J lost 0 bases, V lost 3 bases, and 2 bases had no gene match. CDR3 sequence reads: CASSFRQGANYGYTF. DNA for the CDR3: TGTGCCAGCAGCTTTAGACAGGGGGCTAACTATGGCTACACCTTC.

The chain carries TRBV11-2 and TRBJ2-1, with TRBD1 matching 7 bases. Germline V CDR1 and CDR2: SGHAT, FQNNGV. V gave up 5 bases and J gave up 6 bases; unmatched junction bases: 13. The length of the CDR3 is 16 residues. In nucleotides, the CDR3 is TGTGCCAGCAGCCCAATCCTAGGGACAGTACTCAATGAGCAGTTCTTC. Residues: CASSPILGTVLNEQFF.

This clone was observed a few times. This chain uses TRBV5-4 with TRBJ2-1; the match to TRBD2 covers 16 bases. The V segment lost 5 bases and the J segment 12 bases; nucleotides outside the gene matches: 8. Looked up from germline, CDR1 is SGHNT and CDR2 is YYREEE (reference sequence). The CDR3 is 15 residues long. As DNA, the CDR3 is TGTGCCAGCAGTCCCGGGACTAGCGGGGGGGCTGTGCAGTTCTTC. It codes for CASSPGTSGGAVQFF.

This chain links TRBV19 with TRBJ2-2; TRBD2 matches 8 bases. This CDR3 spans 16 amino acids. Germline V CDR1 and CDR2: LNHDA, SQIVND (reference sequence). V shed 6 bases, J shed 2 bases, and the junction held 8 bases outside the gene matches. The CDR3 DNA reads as TGTGCCAGTAGGAATAGCGGGACCGGTAACACCGGGGAGCTGTTTTTT. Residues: CASRNSGTGNTGELFF.

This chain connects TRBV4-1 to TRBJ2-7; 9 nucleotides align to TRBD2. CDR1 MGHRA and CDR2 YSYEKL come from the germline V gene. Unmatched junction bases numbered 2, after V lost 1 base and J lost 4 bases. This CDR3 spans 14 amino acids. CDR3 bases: TGCGCCAGCAGCCAAGGACTAGCGGATTACGAGCAGTACTTC. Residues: CASSQGLADYEQYF.